The clone carrying this T cell receptor (beta chain) showed up just once. No antigen is known for it. The entry originates in a study of T cell responses to AZD1222 COVID-19 vaccine. Study in general: Doses given second, at about 4 or about 12 weeks, were pooled.

Data came from immunoSEQ multiplex PCR; TCRdb stores just in-frame clones and leaves some out. The sample lists about 130,000 clones, 89% occurring once. General study points: Following two doses of AZD1222, Spike-specific TCR breadth and depth rose. White British ancestry dominated among donors, who included more females, and clonal diversity was possibly underestimated.

CDR1 LGHNT and CDR2 FRNRAP come from the germline V gene. V was trimmed by 3 bases and J by 6 bases, leaving 18 bases between them. The CDR3 has 15 residues. The source was peripheral blood, collected on day 0 of AZD1222 vaccination. The sequence derives from an adult in good health. The V gene is TRBV12-5, the J gene TRBJ2-7; D is perhaps TRBD2 (5 bases). Here the CDR3 DNA reads TGTGCTAGTGGTTTCTCGACCGTCCGAAGCGGCGAGCAGTACTTC. Encoded protein: CASGFSTVRSGEQYF.